The 6 T cell receptor beta chains below come from one sample, sequenced in a study of post-analysis software for immune sequencing data. Whole-study results and caveats: Patients had higher frequencies than controls of four to six TRBV segments, including TRBV5-6, TRBV5-1 and TRBV20-1.

Unique molecular identifiers were carried by the TCR beta cDNA libraries. TCRdb redid the calling of the PCR reads with MiXCR, one entry per CDR3 protein. The sample lists 650,000 to 900,000 distinct CDR3 sequences, 46% occurring once. Their target antigens are unknown. The sample comprised blood. The origin of the receptors is a girl between 10 and 17 years old with multiple sclerosis.

This clonotype has a handful of counts. The gene calls are TRBV12-3 or TRBV12-4 and TRBJ1-2, with D possibly TRBD1 on 5 matching bases. V was pared by 6 bases and J by 8 bases, with 10 bases between. This CDR3 has 11 residues. CDR3 protein: CASSPGHGYTF. For the CDR3, the DNA is TGTGCCAGCAGCCCAGGGCACGGCTACACCTTC.

Only a few counts were recorded for this clonotype. The chain is built from TRBV2 and TRBJ2-5, with D tentatively TRBD1 (6 bases). The CDR3 covers 12 residues. V was trimmed by 10 bases and J by 2 bases, leaving 11 bases between them. Germline values: CDR1 SNHLY, CDR2 FYNNEI. The chain's CDR3 is CANKQGQETQYF. In nucleotides, the CDR3 is TGTGCCAACAAACAGGGACAAGAGACCCAGTACTTC.

In this sample, this clonotype turned up a few times. DNA of the CDR3: TGTGCCAGCAGTTTGGTGCAAGCAGATACGCAGTATTTT. It specifies CASSLVQADTQYF. This sequence joins TRBV12-3 or TRBV12-4 and TRBJ2-3; no definite D call. Deletions cut 3 bases from V and 4 bases from J, with 8 bases between. The CDR3 contains 13 residues.

The V gene is TRBV20-1, the J gene TRBJ2-3; D is possibly TRBD1 (6 bases). Deletions cut 0 bases from V and 0 bases from J, with 10 bases between. CDR3 length: 15 residues. CDR1 is DFQATT, CDR2 SNEGSKA, per germline (reference sequence). The CDR3 region has the DNA TGCAGTGCTAGAGATGCAGGGGCTAGCACAGATACGCAGTATTTT. Protein sequence: CSARDAGASTDTQYF.

The V gene is TRBV28, the J gene TRBJ2-4; D gene uncertain. The DNA end lines up better with TRBJ2-7; the J call may be wrong. This CDR3 comprises 13 residues. Germline lookup yields CDR1 MDHEN and CDR2 SYDVKM. The CDR3 here is CASSLFRFYEQYF. In DNA form, the CDR3 reads TGTGCCAGCAGTTTATTCCGTTTCTACGAGCAGTACTTC.

The genes are TRBV5-1 and TRBJ2-5; D is perhaps TRBD1 (6 bases). Trimming took off 3 bases at V and 2 bases at J, with 14 bases between the two ends. The CDR3 is 15 residues long. Per germline, CDR1 SGHRS and CDR2 YFSETQ. The DNA for the CDR3 is TGCGCCAGCAGCTCCGGACAGTCCGTACAAGAGACCCAGTACTTC. The encoded protein is CASSSGQSVQETQYF.